The 28 T cell receptor beta chains below were found in one sample sequenced in a study of OX40 agonist ivuxolimab in advanced cancers. Profiled with immunoSEQ multiplex PCR; TCRdb holds only in-frame clones, not every one. Seen here are under 140,000 clones, 89% observed once, and the top ten hold less than 0.35%. Sequenced here: CD4+ or CD8+ T cells sorted from blood, sampled in a trial of the OX40 agonist ivuxolimab. The source of these receptors is an adult with an advanced solid tumor such as melanoma, head and neck, liver or kidney cancer.

The J gene is TRBJ1-5, the V gene TRBV7-9; 10 positions agree with TRBD1. The V and J ends lost 1 base and 5 bases, in that order; junction bases with no gene match: 2. CDR3 length: 15 residues. Germline V gene sequence: CDR1 SEHNR, CDR2 FQNEAQ (reference sequence). CDR3 DNA: TGTGCCAGCAGCTTAGGGGGGACAGGGGATCAGCCCCAGCATTTT. This codes for CASSLGGTGDQPQHF.

The V call is TRBV11-3, the J call TRBJ2-3; D gene uncertain. The ends were cut back, 1 base at V and 6 bases at J, with 11 bases in the middle. Per the germline V gene, CDR1 is SGHNT and CDR2 is YENEEA. CDR3 length: 14 amino acids. The DNA for the CDR3 is TGTGCCAGCAGCTTAGCGGCGTTTGCGGATACGCAGTATTTT. Translated: CASSLAAFADTQYF.

The gene calls are TRBV5-6 and TRBJ2-3, with no clear D. This CDR3 is 13 amino acids long. Trimming removed 1 base from V and 6 bases from J, with 9 bases in between. Germline CDR1 reads SGHDT; CDR2 reads YYEEEE. The CDR3: CASSLLKRDTQYF. The CDR3 DNA follows: TGTGCCAGCAGCTTGTTAAAGAGGGATACGCAGTATTTT.

The gene calls are TRBV19 and TRBJ2-5, with D possibly TRBD2 on 5 matching bases. From germline, CDR1 is LNHDA and CDR2 SQIVND (reference sequence). Trimming removed 4 bases from V and 5 bases from J, with 11 bases in between. There are 13 residues in the CDR3. This CDR3 reads CASSTSRGETQYF. CDR3 bases: TGTGCCAGTAGTACTTCCCGCGGGGAGACCCAGTACTTC. Together with reference TRBV19 and TRBJ2-5, the CDR3 gives the full variable domain: DGGITQSPKYLFRKEGQNVTLSCEQNLNHDAMYWYRQDPGQGLRLIYYSQIVNDFQKGDIAEGYSVSREKKESFPLTVTSAQKNPTAFYLCASSTSRGETQYFGPGTRLLVL.

This chain joins TRBV4-3 and TRBJ1-4, with D possibly TRBD1 on 5 matching bases. The V gene lost 4 bases and the J gene lost 0 bases, with 9 bases spanning the gap. The CDR3 is 15 amino acids. The germline V gene has CDR1 LGHNA and CDR2 YSLEER. The CDR3 DNA follows: TGCGCCAGCAGCCCCGGGACCTCAACTAATGAAAAACTGTTTTTT. Translation gives CASSPGTSTNEKLFF.

The chain uses TRBV28 and TRBJ1-2, with TRBD1 as a possible D gene (6 bases). Germline CDR1 and CDR2: MDHEN and SYDVKM. This CDR3 comprises 14 residues. Trimming stripped 5 bases from V and 2 bases from J, with 12 bases between. Here the CDR3 DNA reads TGTGCCAGCAGTACCCAGACAGGAAACTATGGCTACACCTTC. The encoded protein is CASSTQTGNYGYTF.

The V and J genes are TRBV5-4 and TRBJ2-2; perhaps TRBD2 as D (6 bases). Trimming cost V 2 bases and J 6 bases, with 23 bases left between them. The CDR3 loop spans 18 amino acids. From germline, CDR1 is SGHNT and CDR2 YYREEE (reference sequence). The CDR3 reads CASSFSQRARIGAGELFF. For the CDR3, the DNA is TGTGCCAGCAGCTTTTCGCAGCGGGCGCGCATTGGCGCCGGGGAGCTGTTTTTT. The full variable domain, in which reference TRBV5-4 and TRBJ2-2 provide the parts outside the CDR3, is ETGVTQSPTHLIKTRGQQVTLRCSSQSGHNTVSWYQQALGQGPQFIFQYYREEENGRGNFPPRFSGLQFPNYSSELNVNALELDDSALYLCASSFSQRARIGAGELFFGEGSRLTVL.

The chain is built from TRBV27 and TRBJ1-1; the D is unclear. Germline CDR1 and CDR2: MNHEY and SMNVEV (reference sequence). There are 15 residues in the CDR3. The V end was cut by 1 base, the J end by 0 bases, with 9 bases between. This chain's CDR3 is CASSLLDPLNTEAFF. CDR3 nucleotide sequence: TGTGCCAGCAGTTTATTGGACCCATTGAACACTGAAGCTTTCTTT.

This chain uses TRBV5-1 with TRBJ2-3, with 9 bases fitting TRBD1. V shed 6 bases, J shed 3 bases, and the junction held 2 bases outside the gene matches. This CDR3 is 13 amino acids long. Germline-derived CDR1 and CDR2 are SGHRS and YFSETQ. In nucleotides, the CDR3 is TGCGCCAGCAACAGGGGGCAGACAGATACGCAGTATTTT. It specifies CASNRGQTDTQYF. The full variable domain, with the rest looked up from reference TRBV5-1 and TRBJ2-3, is KAGVTQTPRYLIKTRGQQVTLSCSPISGHRSVSWYQQTPGQGLQFLFEYFSETQRNKGNFPGRFSGRQFSNSRSEMNVSTLELGDSALYLCASNRGQTDTQYFGPGTRLTVL.

The rearrangement uses TRBV4-2 and TRBJ2-5; 8 nucleotides line up with TRBD2. Germline V gene sequence: CDR1 LGHNA, CDR2 YNFKEQ. This CDR3 is 16 amino acids long. V was pared by 0 bases and J by 2 bases, with 5 bases of the junction left unmatched. The CDR3 loop reads CASSQEPSGLQETQYF. DNA for the CDR3: TGTGCCAGCAGCCAAGAGCCTAGCGGGTTACAAGAGACCCAGTACTTC.

This clone was counted only a few times. The chain uses TRBV2 and TRBJ2-2; TRBD1 or TRBD2 may be the D gene (6 bases each). V was cut by 7 bases and J by 4 bases, with 28 bases left in between. Looked up from germline, CDR1 is SNHLY and CDR2 is FYNNEI. The CDR3 extends over 19 amino acids. The DNA of the CDR3 is TGTGCCAGCATATTCTTGCGCGGGGCCATGGGGGCGAGCACCGGGGAGCTGTTTTTT. This translates into CASIFLRGAMGASTGELFF.

The chain employs TRBV13 and TRBJ1-6, with 8 positions matching TRBD1. Germline values: CDR1 PRHDT, CDR2 FYEKMQ (reference sequence). V shed 4 bases, J shed 7 bases, and the junction held 6 bases outside the gene matches. The CDR3 sequence is 15 residues long. CDR3 DNA: TGTGCCAGCAGCTCGGACAGGGTAGCCAATTCACCCCTCCACTTT. Translated: CASSSDRVANSPLHF. Drawing the rest from reference TRBV13 and TRBJ1-6, the complete variable domain is AAGVIQSPRHLIKEKRETATLKCYPIPRHDTVYWYQQGPGQDPQFLISFYEKMQSDKGSIPDRFSAQQFSDYHSELNMSSLELGDSALYFCASSSDRVANSPLHFGNGTRLTVT.

This CDR3 is CASSTSGQGVITDTQYF. Here the CDR3 DNA reads TGTGCCAGTAGTACCTCGGGACAGGGGGTCATCACAGATACGCAGTATTTT. This chain connects TRBV19 to TRBJ2-3, with 11 bases that match TRBD1. The germline V gene encodes CDR1 LNHDA and CDR2 SQIVND (reference sequence). The CDR3 extends over 17 amino acids. V lost 4 bases, J lost 2 bases, and 8 bases stayed unmatched.

The rearrangement joins TRBV5-1 to TRBJ2-5, with 10 nucleotides matching TRBD1. The CDR3 is 17 amino acids. Germline CDR1 is SGHRS and CDR2 is YFSETQ. Unmatched junction bases numbered 12, after V lost 3 bases and J lost 4 bases. The CDR3 DNA follows: TGCGCCAGCAGCTCGACAGGGGGCGCAGGAGTGGGAGAGACCCAGTACTTC. Its protein is CASSSTGGAGVGETQYF.

The gene calls are TRBV7-8 and TRBJ1-3; D might be TRBD1 (5 bases). The germline CDR1 and CDR2 sequences are SGHVS and FQNEAQ. V gave up 1 base and J gave up 0 bases, with 7 bases separating them. CDR3 length: 15 residues. CDR3 in amino acids: CASSLEGSSGNTIYF. The CDR3, as DNA: TGTGCCAGCAGCTTAGAGGGGAGCTCTGGAAACACCATATATTTT.

Points on this clone: Lacking the conserved final phenylalanine or tryptophan, this CDR3 likely reflects a read error. The chain uses TRBV28 and TRBJ2-7; 11 nucleotides align to TRBD1. CDR1 is MDHEN, CDR2 SYDVKM, per germline. Unmatched junction bases numbered 4, after V lost 6 bases and J lost 3 bases. The CDR3 totals 14 residues. The CDR3, as DNA: TGTGCCAGCAGGCGGACAGGGGGCTTCTACGAGCAGTACCTC. Its protein product is CASRRTGGFYEQYL.

The CDR3 loop reads CASSLDRGRNEQFF. The CDR3 nucleotides are TGTGCCAGCAGCCTTGACAGGGGACGCAATGAGCAGTTCTTC. J is TRBJ2-1 and V is TRBV7-2; TRBD1 matches 8 bases. Germline loops: CDR1 SGHTA, CDR2 FQGNSA. Unmatched junction bases numbered 6, after V lost 5 bases and J lost 6 bases. The CDR3 runs to 14 residues.

The rearrangement uses TRBV5-6 and TRBJ1-5, with D maybe TRBD1 (5 bases). CDR1 and CDR2 (germline): SGHDT, YYEEEE. Trimming removed 4 bases at V and 7 bases at J, with 15 bases between. The CDR3 covers 14 residues. The CDR3 DNA reads TGTGCCAGCAGCGTCAGGGAATTCGGACAGCCCCAGCATTTT. Protein product: CASSVREFGQPQHF.

The chain uses TRBV7-2 and TRBJ1-1; no clear D. This CDR3 contains 14 residues. CDR1 SGHTA and CDR2 FQGNSA come from the germline V gene. V lost 1 base, J lost 7 bases, and 13 bases lay in between. CDR3 coding DNA: TGTGCCAGCAGCTTAGGGTTGCCGGGAAATGAAGCTTTCTTT. Translated: CASSLGLPGNEAFF.

This chain connects TRBV7-2 to TRBJ2-7; unclear D gene. V was shortened by 2 bases and J by 6 bases, with 5 bases between the two germline ends. The CDR3 has 11 amino acids. Germline-derived CDR1 and CDR2 are SGHTA and FQGNSA. For the CDR3, the DNA is TGTGCCAGCAGCTTAATCGTCGAGCAGTACTTC. This sequence encodes CASSLIVEQYF.

The V call is TRBV10-3, the J call TRBJ2-7; D is ambiguous. The CDR3 is made up of 14 amino acids. The V gene's germline CDR1 is ENHRY and CDR2 SYGVKD. V was shortened by 3 bases and J by 0 bases, with 9 bases between the two germline ends. The CDR3 nucleotides are TGTGCCATCAGTGAAGACGGTGGCTCCTACGAGCAGTACTTC. This codes for CAISEDGGSYEQYF.

V usage is TRBV5-6 and J usage is TRBJ1-2; no firm D call. In germline, CDR1 is SGHDT, CDR2 YYEEEE. Trimming stripped 2 bases from V and 7 bases from J, with 18 bases between. The CDR3 has 15 residues. CDR3 DNA sequence: TGTGCCAGCAGCTTTAGAGAGGCGTCTATATCTGGCTACACCTTC. This encodes CASSFREASISGYTF.

The rearrangement uses TRBV28 and TRBJ2-2, with a possible D match to TRBD1 (5 bases). V was shortened by 5 bases and J by 1 base, with 8 bases between the two germline ends. CDR3 length equals 14 residues. Per the germline V gene, CDR1 is MDHEN and CDR2 is SYDVKM. The CDR3 here is CASSQTENTGELFF. CDR3 bases: TGTGCCAGCAGTCAGACAGAGAACACCGGGGAGCTGTTTTTT.

The chain joins TRBV7-6 to TRBJ2-2; D gene uncertain. With 5 bases removed from V and 5 bases from J, the gap between germline ends came to 3 bases. The CDR3 has 11 residues. The germline V gene encodes CDR1 SGHVS and CDR2 FNYEAQ. CDR3 nucleotides: TGTGCCAGCAGCCTAACCGGGGAGCTGTTTTTT. The encoded protein is CASSLTGELFF.

This sequence joins TRBV9 and TRBJ2-2, with TRBD2 identical over 9 bases. Germline V gene lookup returns CDR1 SGDLS and CDR2 YYNGEE. Germline trimming cut 0 bases from V and 3 bases from J; bases unmatched to any gene: 6. The CDR3 covers 17 residues. This CDR3 is CASSVGAGGSYTGELFF. CDR3 DNA sequence: TGTGCCAGCAGCGTAGGAGCGGGAGGTTCCTACACCGGGGAGCTGTTTTTT.

V is TRBV19 and J is TRBJ1-5; D not resolved. The V and J ends lost 7 bases and 6 bases respectively, with 19 bases between them. Germline values: CDR1 LNHDA, CDR2 SQIVND (reference sequence). The CDR3 spans 15 residues. The CDR3 sequence is CASIARWEASQPQHF. DNA of the CDR3: TGTGCCAGTATCGCTCGCTGGGAAGCAAGTCAGCCCCAGCATTTT.

The chain employs TRBV2 and TRBJ2-1; the D is unclear. Germline V gives CDR1 SNHLY, CDR2 FYNNEI. The CDR3 contains 13 residues. V was trimmed by 6 bases and J by 8 bases, leaving 14 bases between them. CDR3 nucleotide sequence: TGTGCCAGCAGCCGCGCGAGAAGGGATGAGCAGTTCTTC. Residues: CASSRARRDEQFF.

The chain recombines TRBV5-1 with TRBJ2-3; 8 nucleotides line up with TRBD1. Germline CDR1 SGHRS, CDR2 YFSETQ. The CDR3 is made up of 16 amino acids. The trim removed 2 bases at V and 0 bases at J, leaving 5 bases unmatched. CDR3 bases: TGCGCCAGCAGCTTATTACAGGGGGTGAGCACAGATACGCAGTATTTT. Its protein is CASSLLQGVSTDTQYF.